The 5 T cell receptor beta chains reported below all come from one sample, sequenced in a study of response to subunit inactivated influenza vaccine (dated by TCRdb to the late 2010s). Libraries were constructed by RT-PCR. Instrument on record: Illumina HiSeq 2500. TCRdb reprocessed the public reads (quality trimming at Q25 with fastp, clone calling with MiXCR) and kept in-frame beta chains. Each CDR3 protein appears once, grouped with its most common genes and DNA. This sample lists about 480,000 distinct CDR3 sequences; 25% were detected once. The ten largest clones capture approximately 2% of the sample. The specimen was CD4+ T cells sorted from PBMCs, collected 5 days after vaccination. These receptors all stem from a man in his forties or fifties who received an inactivated influenza vaccine. Donor details come from another sample of the same person, matched by shared clones.

The V call is TRBV6-2 or TRBV6-3, the J call TRBJ1-2, with D possibly TRBD1 on 6 matching bases. CDR1 is MNHEY and CDR2 is SVGEGT in the germline V gene. This CDR3 has 15 amino acids. Trimming removed 6 bases at V and 4 bases at J, with 18 bases between. The CDR3 protein is CASSLQQGGSYGYTF. Here the CDR3 DNA reads TGTGCCAGCAGCCTACAACAGGGCGGGAGCTATGGCTACACCTTC.

Of note for this clonotype: A single base separates this from a much larger clone, so it may be a read error. V and J are TRBV3-1 and TRBJ2-3; 11 nucleotides match TRBD2. The CDR3 length is 17 residues. Germline-derived CDR1 and CDR2 are LGHDT and YNNKEL (reference sequence). CDR3 loop: CASCQDGAGTSGDTQYF. The CDR3 nucleotides are TGTGCCAGCTGCCAAGATGGGGCGGGGACTAGCGGCGATACGCAGTATTTT.

The chain joins TRBV7-8 to TRBJ2-1; the D gene could be TRBD1 or TRBD2 (5 bases each). Trimming stripped 5 bases from V and 0 bases from J, with 17 bases between. The CDR3 spans 17 residues. Germline assignment: CDR1 SGHVS and CDR2 FQNEAQ. CDR3 sequence reads: CASSLKIWGSSYNEQFF. The CDR3 nucleotides read TGTGCCAGCAGCCTCAAAATCTGGGGGAGCTCCTACAATGAGCAGTTCTTC.

This clonotype was seen only a few times. The V gene is TRBV7-2, the J gene TRBJ2-7; the D gene is possibly TRBD2 (5 bases). The CDR3 sequence is 13 residues long. Germline-derived CDR1 and CDR2 are SGHTA and FQGNSA. V was shortened by 4 bases and J by 2 bases, with 9 bases between the two germline ends. The DNA for the CDR3 is TGTGCCAGCAGCTCCGGACTGACCTACGAGCAGTACTTC. Translated: CASSSGLTYEQYF.

Regarding this clonotype: An end of the junction differs from the germline gene, which may be a read error. The V call is TRBV10-3, the J call TRBJ2-1; 7 bases agree with TRBD2. The CDR3 is made up of 11 amino acids. Germline CDR1 and CDR2: ENHRY and SYGVKD. This CDR3 reads CAIGTKNEQLF. The CDR3 bases are TGTGCCATCGGGACTAAGAATGAGCAGCTCTTC.